The 11 T cell receptor beta chains below come from one sample, sequenced in a study of shared clonotypes between healthy human individuals. Produced via immunoSEQ multiplex PCR; TCRdb's table is partial and in-frame only. The sample contains 850,000 to 1,200,000 clones, about 77% of which appear only once. Material: memory CD4+ T cells sorted from blood. Indicated subset: CD45RA-negative fraction. These receptors were collected from a man aged 18 to 30 in good health.

CDR3 in amino acids: CASSERMLAGAYEQYF. As DNA, the CDR3 is TGTGCCAGCAGTGAAAGGATGCTAGCGGGAGCCTACGAGCAGTACTTC. The chain uses TRBV6-1 and TRBJ2-7; 10 bases align to TRBD2. Germline CDR1 reads MNHNS; CDR2 reads SASEGT. The CDR3 loop spans 16 amino acids. With V trimmed by 2 bases and J by 2 bases, 6 bases remained unmatched.

As for this clone: One base away lies a much larger clone, so this may be a sequencing read error. Distinct nucleotide sequences in the sample also encode this CDR3. The gene calls are TRBV2 and TRBJ2-7; 7 nucleotides line up with TRBD2. Unmatched junction bases numbered 5, after V lost 1 base and J lost 2 bases. The CDR3 covers 15 residues. Germline loops: CDR1 SNHLY, CDR2 FYNNEI. The CDR3 loop reads CASSEGTSGTYEQYF. CDR3 bases: TGTGCCAGCAGTGAAGGGACCAGCGGGACCTACGAGCAGTACTTC.

The chain couples TRBV19 to TRBJ2-3; D is uncertain. The CDR3 sequence is 16 residues long. V lost 0 bases and J 2 bases, leaving 12 bases between the germline ends. Germline V gene data show CDR1 as LNHDA and CDR2 as SQIVND (reference sequence). CDR3 DNA sequence: TGTGCCAGTAGTATAGATCTAAGTCTGCTCACAGATACGCAGTATTTT. Translating it yields CASSIDLSLLTDTQYF.

This clone was counted between two and nine times. The chain recombines TRBV5-1 with TRBJ2-1; TRBD2 aligns across 8 bases. Germline lookup yields CDR1 SGHRS and CDR2 YFSETQ. The CDR3 runs 14 residues. The CDR3 DNA reads as TGCGCTTCGCAGGGTAGCGGGAAACACAATGAGCAGTTCTTC. It translates to CASQGSGKHNEQFF. The full variable domain, rest sourced from reference TRBV5-1 and TRBJ2-1, is KAGVTQTPRYLIKTRGQQVTLSCSPISGHRSVSWYQQTPGQGLQFLFEYFSETQRNKGNFPGRFSGRQFSNSRSEMNVSTLELGDSALYLCASQGSGKHNEQFFGPGTRLTVL.

The rearrangement uses TRBV27 and TRBJ1-1; 9 bases align to TRBD1. The J segment lost 0 bases and the V segment lost 4 bases, leaving 9 bases of the junction unmatched. This CDR3 has 17 residues. Germline assignment: CDR1 MNHEY and CDR2 SMNVEV (reference sequence). The CDR3 loop reads CASSYRRDRALNTEAFF. The CDR3 nucleotides are TGTGCCAGCAGTTACCGCCGGGACAGGGCCTTGAACACTGAAGCTTTCTTT.

This clone has a handful of counts. This sequence joins TRBV5-1 and TRBJ2-6; 9 positions match TRBD1. Germline CDR1 is SGHRS and CDR2 is YFSETQ. The CDR3 contains 18 residues. J was trimmed by 3 bases and V by 0 bases; bases with no gene match: 7. CDR3 protein: CASSLVLQGAGGANVLTF. Here the CDR3 DNA reads TGCGCCAGCAGCTTGGTTTTACAGGGGGCTGGTGGGGCCAACGTCCTGACTTTC.

The chain joins TRBV5-4 to TRBJ2-3, with TRBD2 matching 8 bases. From germline, CDR1 is SGHNT and CDR2 YYREEE (reference sequence). V lost 2 bases, J lost 0 bases, and 5 bases stayed unmatched. This CDR3 spans 16 amino acids. The CDR3 DNA sequence: TGTGCCAGCAGCTTAGCGGGAGCCCCTAGCACAGATACGCAGTATTTT. Its translation: CASSLAGAPSTDTQYF. Full variable domain (outside the CDR3, taken from reference TRBV5-4 and TRBJ2-3): ETGVTQSPTHLIKTRGQQVTLRCSSQSGHNTVSWYQQALGQGPQFIFQYYREEENGRGNFPPRFSGLQFPNYSSELNVNALELDDSALYLCASSLAGAPSTDTQYFGPGTRLTVL.

The V and J genes are TRBV29-1 and TRBJ2-5; no firm D call. CDR3 length equals 12 residues. The V and J ends lost 7 bases and 4 bases respectively, with 13 bases between them. Per the germline V gene, CDR1 is SQVTM and CDR2 is ANQGSEA. CDR3 sequence (DNA): TGCAGCGCGGTCCCGGGTGGAGAGACCCAGTACTTC. It specifies CSAVPGGETQYF.

This chain connects TRBV5-6 to TRBJ1-1, with D unresolved. Trimming removed 2 bases from V and 1 base from J, with 18 bases in between. Germline loops: CDR1 SGHDT, CDR2 YYEEEE. This CDR3 region has 17 residues. The CDR3: CASSFERAVTENTEAFF. In DNA, the CDR3 is TGTGCCAGCAGCTTCGAAAGGGCGGTGACTGAGAACACTGAAGCTTTCTTT.

The chain recombines TRBV30 with TRBJ1-2, with 7 bases lining up with TRBD1. The V gene's germline CDR1 is GTSNPN and CDR2 SVGIG (reference sequence). CDR3 length: 13 residues. With 2 bases clipped from V and 5 bases from J, the junction kept 5 bases outside the gene matches. The CDR3 protein is CAWSPGQTYGYTF. CDR3 in DNA: TGTGCCTGGAGTCCGGGACAGACATATGGCTACACCTTC.

On this clone itself: The sample contains more than one DNA sequence encoding this CDR3. The chain couples TRBV5-1 to TRBJ1-2; TRBD1 agrees at 9 bases. This CDR3 has 14 residues. Germline-derived CDR1 and CDR2 are SGHRS and YFSETQ. V was clipped by 3 bases and J by 1 base; unmatched bases: 1. The CDR3 DNA is TGCGCCAGCAGCTCGGGACAGGGTAACTATGGCTACACCTTC. Its translation is CASSSGQGNYGYTF. Filled out from reference TRBV5-1 and TRBJ1-2, the complete variable domain reads KAGVTQTPRYLIKTRGQQVTLSCSPISGHRSVSWYQQTPGQGLQFLFEYFSETQRNKGNFPGRFSGRQFSNSRSEMNVSTLELGDSALYLCASSSGQGNYGYTFGSGTRLTVV.